This T cell receptor beta chain was captured by sequencing in a study of post-analysis software for immune sequencing data. Study overall: Relapsing-remitting, secondary progressive and progressive-relapsing forms made up the multiple sclerosis disease courses.

This clonotype was seen at least ten times. TCR beta cDNA libraries had unique molecular identifiers. TCRdb called the PCR reads again in MiXCR, with one record for every CDR3 protein. The data show hundreds of thousands of distinct CDR3 sequences, with roughly 45% seen just once and around an eighth held by the top ten. This sequence originates from a girl aged 10-17 years with multiple sclerosis. The material sequenced was blood.

CDR3 nucleotides: TGTGCCAGCAGCTTAGCCTTCGGGGAATCGACAGATACGCAGTATTTT. Translating it yields CASSLAFGESTDTQYF. This sequence joins TRBV7-8 and TRBJ2-3, with D maybe TRBD2 (5 bases). The CDR3 has 16 residues. V lost 0 bases and J lost 3, with 13 bases in between. Germline lookup yields CDR1 SGHVS and CDR2 FQNEAQ.